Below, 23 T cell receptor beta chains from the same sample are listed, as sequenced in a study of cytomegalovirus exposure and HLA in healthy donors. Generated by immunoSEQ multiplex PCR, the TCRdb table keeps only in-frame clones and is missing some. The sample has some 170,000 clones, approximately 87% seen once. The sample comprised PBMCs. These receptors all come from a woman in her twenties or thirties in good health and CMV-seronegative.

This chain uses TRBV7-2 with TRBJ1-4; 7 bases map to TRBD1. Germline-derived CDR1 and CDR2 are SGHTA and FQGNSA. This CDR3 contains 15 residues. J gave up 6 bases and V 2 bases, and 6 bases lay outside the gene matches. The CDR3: CASSLSATGHEKLFF. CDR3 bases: TGTGCCAGCAGCTTAAGCGCGACAGGGCATGAAAAACTGTTTTTT.

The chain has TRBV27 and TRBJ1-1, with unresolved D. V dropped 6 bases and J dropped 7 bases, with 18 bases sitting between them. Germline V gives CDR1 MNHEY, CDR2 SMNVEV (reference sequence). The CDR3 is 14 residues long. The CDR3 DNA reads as TGTGCCAGCAGCTCCGACATAGGACCCAGTGAAGCTTTCTTT. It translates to CASSSDIGPSEAFF.

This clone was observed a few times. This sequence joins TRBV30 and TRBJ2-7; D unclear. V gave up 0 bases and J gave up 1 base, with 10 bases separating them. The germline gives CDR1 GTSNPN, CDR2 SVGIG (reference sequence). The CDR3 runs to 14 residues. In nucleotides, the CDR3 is TGTGCCTGGAGTGTACTGCACTCATCCTACGAGCAGTACTTC. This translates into CAWSVLHSSYEQYF.

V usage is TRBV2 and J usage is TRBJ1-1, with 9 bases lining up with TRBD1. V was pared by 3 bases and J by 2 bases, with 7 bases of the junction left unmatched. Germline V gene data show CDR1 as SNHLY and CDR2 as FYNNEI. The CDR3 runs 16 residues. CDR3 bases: TGTGCCAGCAGTGACCCCGGGACAGGGATAAACACTGAAGCTTTCTTT. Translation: CASSDPGTGINTEAFF. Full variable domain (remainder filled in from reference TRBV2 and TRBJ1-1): EPEVTQTPSHQVTQMGQEVILRCVPISNHLYFYWYRQILGQKVEFLVSFYNNEISEKSEIFDDQFSVERPDGSNFTLKIRSTKLEDSAMYFCASSDPGTGINTEAFFGQGTRLTVV.

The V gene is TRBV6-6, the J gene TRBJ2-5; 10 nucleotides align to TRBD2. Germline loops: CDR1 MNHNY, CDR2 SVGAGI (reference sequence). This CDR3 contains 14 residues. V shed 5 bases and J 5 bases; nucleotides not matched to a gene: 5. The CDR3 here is CASSLAGVGETQYF. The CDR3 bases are TGTGCCAGCAGTCTAGCGGGAGTGGGTGAGACCCAGTACTTC.

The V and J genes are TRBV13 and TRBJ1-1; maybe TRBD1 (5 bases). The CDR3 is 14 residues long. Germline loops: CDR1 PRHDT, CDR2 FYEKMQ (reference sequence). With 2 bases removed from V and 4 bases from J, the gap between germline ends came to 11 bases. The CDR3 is CASSLQKGTTEAFF. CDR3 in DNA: TGTGCCAGCAGCTTACAAAAGGGGACCACTGAAGCTTTCTTT.

The CDR3 nucleotides read TGTGCCAGCAGACTCTACCGAGAGAACTCCTACGAGCAGTACTTC. Its protein is CASRLYRENSYEQYF. The chain links TRBV6-5 to TRBJ2-7; D not certain. Trimming removed 6 bases from V and 0 bases from J, with 15 bases in between. The CDR3 loop spans 15 amino acids. The germline CDR1 and CDR2 sequences are MNHEY and SVGAGI.

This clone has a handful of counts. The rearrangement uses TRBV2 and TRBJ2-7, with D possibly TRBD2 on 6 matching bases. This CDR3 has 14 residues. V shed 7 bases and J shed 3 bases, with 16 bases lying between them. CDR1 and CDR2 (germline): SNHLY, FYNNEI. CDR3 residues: CASTPRGFFYEQYF. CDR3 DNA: TGTGCCAGCACCCCTCGGGGGTTCTTCTACGAGCAGTACTTC.

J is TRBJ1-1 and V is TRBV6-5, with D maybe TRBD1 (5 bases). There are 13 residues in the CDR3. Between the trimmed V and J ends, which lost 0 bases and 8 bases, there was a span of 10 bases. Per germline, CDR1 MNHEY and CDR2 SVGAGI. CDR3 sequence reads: CASSYSGVGEAFF. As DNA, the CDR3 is TGTGCCAGCAGTTACTCGGGGGTAGGGGAAGCTTTCTTT.

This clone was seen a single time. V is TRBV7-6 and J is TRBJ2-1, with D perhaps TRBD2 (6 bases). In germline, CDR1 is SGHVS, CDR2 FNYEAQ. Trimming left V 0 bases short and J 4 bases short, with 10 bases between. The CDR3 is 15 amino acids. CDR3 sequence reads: CASSLARGLYNEQFF. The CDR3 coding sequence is TGTGCCAGCAGCTTAGCGCGGGGATTGTACAATGAGCAGTTCTTC.

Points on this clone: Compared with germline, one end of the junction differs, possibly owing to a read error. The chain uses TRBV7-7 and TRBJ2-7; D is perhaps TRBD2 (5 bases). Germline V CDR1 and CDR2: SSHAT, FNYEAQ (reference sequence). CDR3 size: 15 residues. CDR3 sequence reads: CASSLDAGGTYEQYF. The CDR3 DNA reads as TGTGCTAGCAGCTTAGACGCAGGAGGTACCTACGAGCAGTACTTC.

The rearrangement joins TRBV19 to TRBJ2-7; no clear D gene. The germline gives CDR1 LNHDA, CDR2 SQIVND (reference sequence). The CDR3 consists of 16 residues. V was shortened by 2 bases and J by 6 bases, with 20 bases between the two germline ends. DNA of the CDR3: TGTGCCAGTAGTATATTACGACCACCCCTACACACCGAGCAGTACTTC. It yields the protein CASSILRPPLHTEQYF.

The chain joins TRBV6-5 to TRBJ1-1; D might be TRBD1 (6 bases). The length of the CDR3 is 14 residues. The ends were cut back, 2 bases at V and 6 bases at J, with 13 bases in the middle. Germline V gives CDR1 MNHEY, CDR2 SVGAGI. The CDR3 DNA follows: TGTGCCAGCAGTTACGGGACAACTGCCGCTGAAGCTTTCTTT. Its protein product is CASSYGTTAAEAFF.

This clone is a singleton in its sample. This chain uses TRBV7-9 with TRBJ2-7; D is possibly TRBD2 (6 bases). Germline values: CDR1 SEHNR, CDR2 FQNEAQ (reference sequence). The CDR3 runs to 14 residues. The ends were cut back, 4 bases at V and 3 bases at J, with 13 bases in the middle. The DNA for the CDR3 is TGTGCCAGCAGCTACCCTAGCGCTGACTACGAGCAGTACTTC. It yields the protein CASSYPSADYEQYF.

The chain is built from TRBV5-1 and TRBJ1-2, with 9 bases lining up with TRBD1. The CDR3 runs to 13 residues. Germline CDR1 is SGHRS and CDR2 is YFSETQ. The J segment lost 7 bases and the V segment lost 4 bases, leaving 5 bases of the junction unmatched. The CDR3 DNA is TGCGCCAGCAGCCAACAGGGGGCGAGTGGCTACACCTTC. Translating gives CASSQQGASGYTF.

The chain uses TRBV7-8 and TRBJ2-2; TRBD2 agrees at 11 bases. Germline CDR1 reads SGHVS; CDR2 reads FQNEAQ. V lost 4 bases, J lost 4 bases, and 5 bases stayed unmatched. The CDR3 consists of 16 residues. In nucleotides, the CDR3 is TGTGCCAGCAGCTACACTAGCGGGAGAGGCACCGGGGAGCTGTTTTTT. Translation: CASSYTSGRGTGELFF.

CDR3 sequence reads: CASSQGIVRPNYGYTF. The CDR3 bases are TGCGCCAGCAGCCAAGGGATAGTCCGTCCTAACTATGGCTACACCTTC. The gene calls are TRBV4-3 and TRBJ1-2, with D unclear. The V gene lost 1 base and the J gene lost 0 bases, with 12 bases spanning the gap. This CDR3 spans 16 amino acids. Germline V CDR1 and CDR2: LGHNA, YSLEER.

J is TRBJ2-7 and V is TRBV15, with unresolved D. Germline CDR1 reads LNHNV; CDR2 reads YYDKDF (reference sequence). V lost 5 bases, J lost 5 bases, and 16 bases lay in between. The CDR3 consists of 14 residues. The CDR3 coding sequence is TGTGCCACCAGCGGAAGGACCCAAAAGGACGAGCAGTACTTC. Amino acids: CATSGRTQKDEQYF.

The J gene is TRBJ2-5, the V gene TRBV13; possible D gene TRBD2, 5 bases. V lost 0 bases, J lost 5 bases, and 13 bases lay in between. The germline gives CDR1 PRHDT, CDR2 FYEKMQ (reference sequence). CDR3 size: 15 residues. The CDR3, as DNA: TGTGCCAGCAGCTTAGGCGGCACTAGAGGGGAGACCCAGTACTTC. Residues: CASSLGGTRGETQYF.

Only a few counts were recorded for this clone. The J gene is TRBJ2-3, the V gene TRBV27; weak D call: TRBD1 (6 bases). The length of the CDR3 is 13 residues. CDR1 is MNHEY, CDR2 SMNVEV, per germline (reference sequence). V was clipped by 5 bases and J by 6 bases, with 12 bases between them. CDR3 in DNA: TGTGCCAGCAGTCGACAGGACCTTGATACGCAGTATTTT. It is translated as CASSRQDLDTQYF.

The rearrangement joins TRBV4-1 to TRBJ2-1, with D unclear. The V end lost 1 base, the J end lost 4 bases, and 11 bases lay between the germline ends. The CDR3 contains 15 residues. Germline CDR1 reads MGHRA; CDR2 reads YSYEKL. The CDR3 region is CASSQVELLYNEQFF. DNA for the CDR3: TGCGCCAGCAGCCAAGTTGAGCTACTGTACAATGAGCAGTTCTTC.

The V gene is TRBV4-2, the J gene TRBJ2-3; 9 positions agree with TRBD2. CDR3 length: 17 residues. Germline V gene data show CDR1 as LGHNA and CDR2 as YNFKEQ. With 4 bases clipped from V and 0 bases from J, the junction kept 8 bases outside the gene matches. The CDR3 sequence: CASSRVAGETSTDTQYF. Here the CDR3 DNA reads TGTGCCAGCAGCCGTGTAGCGGGGGAAACCAGCACAGATACGCAGTATTTT.

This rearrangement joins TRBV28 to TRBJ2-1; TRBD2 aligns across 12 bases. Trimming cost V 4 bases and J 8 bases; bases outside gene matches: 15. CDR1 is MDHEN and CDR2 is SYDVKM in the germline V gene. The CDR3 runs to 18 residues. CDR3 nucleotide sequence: TGTGCCAGCAGTTCCTCGTCCGCTAGCGGGAGGGCCGCTTATGAGCAGTTCTTC. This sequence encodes CASSSSSASGRAAYEQFF.